The entry below describes one TCR beta chain. What it binds is unknown. The data are from a study of T cell responses to AZD1222 COVID-19 vaccine. Findings of the study overall: Only after the peak T cell response were repertoires sampled.

Second-dose intervals near 4 or 12 weeks were combined. The protocol was immunoSEQ multiplex PCR, while the TCRdb copy is restricted to in-frame clones and leaves out a portion. Among approximately 120,000 clones listed, approximately 90% were seen once. The TCR originated in an adult who received the AZD1222 COVID-19 vaccine. This material consisted of peripheral blood, taken 28 days after the second AZD1222 dose.

This CDR3 is CASSHITGSSGNTIYF. CDR3 bases: TGTGCCAGCAGCCACATTACAGGGTCCTCTGGAAACACCATATATTTT. The chain couples TRBV4-2 to TRBJ1-3; a weak D match, TRBD1 (6 bases). V was cut by 3 bases and J by 0 bases, with 12 bases left in between. The CDR3 extends over 16 amino acids. Germline CDR1 is LGHNA and CDR2 is YNFKEQ.